This TCR beta chain emerged from a study of control samples from healthy donors and cancer patients. The V and J ends lost 5 bases and 8 bases respectively, with 15 bases between them. The CDR3 consists of 13 residues. CDR1 is MNHEY and CDR2 is SMNVEV in the germline V gene (reference sequence). The data were produced by immunoSEQ multiplex PCR, yet TCRdb's version contains in-frame clones alone and is incomplete. The sample includes around 180,000 clones, about 91% seen only once; the top ten take 4.9%. Sequenced: blood. This chain joins TRBV27 and TRBJ1-2; D is uncertain. This clonotype was obtained from a woman aged 25 to 39 in good health. The CDR3 sequence: CASSLLPNGGYTF. As DNA, the CDR3 is TGTGCCAGCAGTCTTCTCCCAAACGGGGGCTACACCTTC.